The 15 T cell receptor beta chains reported below all come from one sample, sequenced in a study of blood T cell repertoires in COVID-19. Sequencing used immunoSEQ multiplex PCR; TCRdb keeps in-frame clones, though not all of them. The data show some 150,000 clones, around 82% seen once. The sample was peripheral blood. These receptors were taken from a woman aged 45 to 65 with acute or convalescent COVID-19.

The chain joins TRBV5-5 to TRBJ2-7; the match to TRBD1 covers 10 bases. CDR3 length: 14 residues. J gave up 5 bases and V 3 bases, and 5 bases lay outside the gene matches. In germline, CDR1 is SGHKS, CDR2 YYEKEE (reference sequence). CDR3 amino acids: CASSWGTGADEQYF. In DNA form, the CDR3 reads TGTGCCAGCAGCTGGGGGACAGGGGCGGACGAGCAGTACTTC.

The chain couples TRBV5-1 to TRBJ1-2; D possibly corresponds to TRBD1 (5 bases). The CDR3 consists of 13 residues. CDR1 is SGHRS, CDR2 YFSETQ, per germline. The V and J ends lost 0 bases and 4 bases respectively, with 7 bases between them. The CDR3: CASSLGQSYGYTF. CDR3 in DNA: TGCGCCAGCAGCTTGGGACAGTCCTATGGCTACACCTTC.

The chain recombines TRBV6-6 with TRBJ1-5; no clear D. CDR3 length: 12 amino acids. CDR1 and CDR2 (germline): MNHNY, SVGAGI (reference sequence). The V and J ends lost 6 bases and 5 bases respectively, with 8 bases between them. The DNA of the CDR3 is TGTGCCAGCAGGTTGGTAGATCAGCCCCAGCATTTT. Translated, it gives CASRLVDQPQHF.

This clone showed up just once. The V call is TRBV12-3 or TRBV12-4, the J call TRBJ2-5; D unresolved. V was trimmed by 11 bases and J by 3 bases, leaving 16 bases between them. This CDR3 region has 13 residues. The CDR3 DNA reads TGTGCCTCCCTACCCAGAAGCGAAGAGACCCAGTACTTC. Its protein is CASLPRSEETQYF.

This rearrangement joins TRBV6-1 to TRBJ1-5; D is possibly TRBD1 (5 bases). Trimming removed 3 bases from V and 6 bases from J, with 12 bases in between. CDR3 length: 14 amino acids. Germline V gene data show CDR1 as MNHNS and CDR2 as SASEGT. This chain's CDR3 is CASSDRDNGQPQHF. CDR3 DNA sequence: TGTGCCAGCAGTGACAGGGATAATGGTCAGCCCCAGCATTTT.

The rearrangement uses TRBV7-8 and TRBJ2-7, with 9 bases identical to TRBD1. CDR3 length: 16 amino acids. Looked up from germline, CDR1 is SGHVS and CDR2 is FQNEAQ. V gave up 5 bases and J gave up 5 bases; unmatched junction bases: 13. CDR3 sequence (DNA): TGTGCCAGCAGCCTAGGTCCCGGGACAGGGAACCACGAGCAGTACTTC. It specifies CASSLGPGTGNHEQYF.

This clone was seen a handful of times. The chain combines TRBV7-2 with TRBJ2-5; the match to TRBD2 covers 10 bases. Per the germline V gene, CDR1 is SGHTA and CDR2 is FQGNSA. The CDR3 length is 17 residues. Trimming at V came to 2 bases and at J to 5 bases, leaving 11 bases not matched to a gene. The CDR3 coding sequence is TGTGCCAGCAGCTTAAGTGGTTCTAGCGGGGGTGGGGAGACCCAGTACTTC. Its translation: CASSLSGSSGGGETQYF.

This clone was detected a few times. This rearrangement joins TRBV7-2 to TRBJ2-5; 10 positions match TRBD2. From germline, CDR1 is SGHTA and CDR2 FQGNSA. The CDR3 sequence is 16 residues long. The V and J ends lost 5 bases and 4 bases, in that order; junction bases with no gene match: 10. Here the CDR3 reads CASSPLAGGRRETQYF. CDR3 DNA: TGTGCCAGCAGCCCATTAGCGGGGGGCCGTCGAGAGACCCAGTACTTC.

J is TRBJ1-2 and V is TRBV6-4; no firm D call. V lost 0 bases to trimming and J lost 6 bases, with 14 bases between them. Germline V gene sequence: CDR1 MRHNA, CDR2 SNTAGT. The CDR3 length is 15 residues. The CDR3 region has the DNA TGTGCCAGCAGTGACTCATTCCAGGACTACCATGGCTACACCTTC. It is translated as CASSDSFQDYHGYTF.

This chain links TRBV30 with TRBJ1-5, with unresolved D. This CDR3 contains 13 residues. Germline CDR1 is GTSNPN and CDR2 is SVGIG (reference sequence). The V and J ends lost 0 bases and 0 bases respectively, with 3 bases between them. The CDR3 sequence is CAWSVGSNQPQHF. The CDR3 nucleotides are TGTGCCTGGAGTGTCGGTAGCAATCAGCCCCAGCATTTT.

The chain couples TRBV7-2 to TRBJ1-1, with D perhaps matching TRBD1 (5 bases). Trimming cost V 1 base and J 10 bases, with 10 bases left between them. The CDR3 runs to 12 residues. In germline, CDR1 is SGHTA, CDR2 FQGNSA. CDR3 sequence: CASSLGGARAFF. For the CDR3, the DNA is TGTGCCAGCAGCTTAGGTGGGGCCAGAGCTTTCTTT. The complete variable domain, with remaining parts taken from reference TRBV7-2 and TRBJ1-1, reads GAGVSQSPSNKVTEKGKDVELRCDPISGHTALYWYRQSLGQGLEFLIYFQGNSAPDKSGLPSDRFSAERTGGSVSTLTIQRTQQEDSAVYLCASSLGGARAFFGQGTRLTVV.

The CDR3 DNA reads TGTGCCAGCAGCTCGGGACAACGGGATGAAGCTTTCTTT. Amino acids: CASSSGQRDEAFF. The chain joins TRBV6-5 to TRBJ1-1; maybe TRBD1 (6 bases). The CDR3 length is 13 residues. The germline gives CDR1 MNHEY, CDR2 SVGAGI. Between the trimmed V and J ends, which lost 6 bases and 7 bases, there was a span of 15 bases.

The V gene is TRBV6-5, the J gene TRBJ2-5, with a weak D call TRBD1 (7 bases). CDR1 is MNHEY and CDR2 is SVGAGI in the germline V gene. The V end lost 6 bases, the J end lost 5 bases, and 10 bases lay between the germline ends. This CDR3 is built from 12 residues. CDR3 in amino acids: CASRSGGETQYF. Here the CDR3 DNA reads TGTGCCAGCAGATCAGGGGGGGAGACCCAGTACTTC.

V usage is TRBV27 and J usage is TRBJ2-7; 9 nucleotides match TRBD2. V was pared by 7 bases and J by 4 bases, with 14 bases of the junction left unmatched. Germline V gene lookup returns CDR1 MNHEY and CDR2 SMNVEV (reference sequence). The CDR3 extends over 16 amino acids. The CDR3 here is CASTVMGLAGRYEQYF. The DNA of the CDR3 is TGTGCCAGCACCGTCATGGGGCTAGCGGGGAGATACGAGCAGTACTTC.

The chain links TRBV6-2 or TRBV6-3 to TRBJ1-3; D ambiguous. Germline V gives CDR1 MNHEY, CDR2 SVGEGT. V was pared by 2 bases and J by 4 bases, with 15 bases between. This CDR3 has 16 amino acids. In DNA form, the CDR3 reads TGTGCCAGCAGTTACGAGGGCTTGGGATCCGGAAACACCATATATTTT. Its translation is CASSYEGLGSGNTIYF.